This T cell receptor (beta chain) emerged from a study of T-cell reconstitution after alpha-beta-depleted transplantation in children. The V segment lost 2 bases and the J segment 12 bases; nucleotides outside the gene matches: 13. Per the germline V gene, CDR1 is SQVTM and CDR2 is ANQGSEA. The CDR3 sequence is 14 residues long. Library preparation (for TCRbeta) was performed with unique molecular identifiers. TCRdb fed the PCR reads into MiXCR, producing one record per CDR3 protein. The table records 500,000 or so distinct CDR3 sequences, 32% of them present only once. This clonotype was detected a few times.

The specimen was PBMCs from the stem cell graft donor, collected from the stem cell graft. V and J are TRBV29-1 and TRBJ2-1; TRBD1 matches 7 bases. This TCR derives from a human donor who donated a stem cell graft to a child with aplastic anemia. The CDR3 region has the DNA TGCAGCGTTGAAAAGGGGGCGTCAAGCACCGTGCAGTTCTTC. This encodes CSVEKGASSTVQFF.